A selection of T cell receptor beta chains follows, all from one sample in a study of blood T cell repertoires in COVID-19. Libraries were prepared by immunoSEQ multiplex PCR; TCRdb keeps only in-frame clonotypes and omits some of them. The sample carries about 100,000 clones, 86% recorded once. Sequences were obtained from peripheral blood. The origin of the receptors is a woman aged 55-75 years in a cohort sampled during active or convalescent COVID-19. Both conserved end residues are part of each CDR3. Fields, in order: D gene, CDR3 length, clone size, J gene, V gene, CDR3 protein, CDR3 DNA. A D gene is named only where the DNA matches it firmly. Part of the rows lack a size; the others show once, few, many or a class for expanded clones.

TRBD1,18,NA,TRBJ1-6,TRBV28,CASRTQGQAIFVNSPLHF,TGTGCCAGCAGGACCCAGGGACAGGCGATTTTTGTGAATTCACCCCTCCACTTT
TRBD1,15,NA,TRBJ2-7,TRBV14,CASSPQDRVWYEQYF,TGTGCCAGCAGCCCTCAGGACAGGGTTTGGTACGAGCAGTACTTC
NA,15,many,TRBJ1-2,TRBV4-1,CASSQAGDDNYGYTF,TGCGCCAGCAGCCAAGCGGGAGACGACAACTATGGCTACACCTTC
NA,14,once,TRBJ2-1,TRBV6-5,CASSYETEYNEQFF,TGTGCCAGCAGTTACGAGACAGAGTACAATGAGCAGTTCTTC
TRBD1,13,NA,TRBJ2-7,TRBV10-1,CASSARQGGEQYF,TGCGCCAGCAGCGCGAGACAGGGGGGCGAGCAGTACTTC
TRBD1,13,NA,TRBJ1-2,TRBV28,CASGGQGPYGYTF,TGTGCCAGCGGGGGACAGGGTCCCTATGGCTACACCTTC
NA,14,NA,TRBJ1-1,TRBV13,CASSLAGGRTEAFF,TGTGCCAGCAGCTTAGCGGGGGGTAGGACTGAAGCTTTCTTT
TRBD2,15,medium-sized,TRBJ2-7,TRBV6-5,CASRLGSGSLYEQYF,TGTGCCAGCAGGTTAGGTAGCGGGAGTCTCTACGAGCAGTACTTC
TRBD2,17,NA,TRBJ2-6,TRBV24-1,CATSGGGRLQTANVLTF,TGTGCCACCAGTGGGGGCGGGAGACTCCAGACCGCCAACGTCCTGACTTTC
NA,15,NA,TRBJ1-1,TRBV28,CASSSSQGVNTEAFF,TGTGCCAGCAGTTCCTCACAGGGAGTGAACACTGAAGCTTTCTTT
TRBD2,16,few,TRBJ2-1,TRBV5-1,CASSLARTSEVGFQFF,TGCGCCAGCAGCTTGGCTCGGACTAGCGAAGTCGGTTTCCAGTTCTTC
TRBD1,14,NA,TRBJ1-2,TRBV19,CASSTEQGAYGYTF,TGTGCCAGTAGTACGGAACAGGGGGCGTATGGCTACACCTTC
NA,18,NA,TRBJ2-1,TRBV28,CASSSRLGLGLGLNEQFF,TGTGCCAGCAGTTCCCGGCTAGGGCTGGGCCTTGGACTCAATGAGCAGTTCTTC
NA,15,NA,TRBJ1-4,TRBV6-5,CASSYSAGHGEKLFF,TGTGCCAGCAGTTACTCTGCGGGGCATGGTGAAAAACTGTTTTTT
NA,13,few,TRBJ2-2,TRBV11-1,CASSLGGTGELFF,TGTGCCAGCAGCCTCGGGGGCACCGGGGAGCTGTTTTTT
TRBD1,16,NA,TRBJ2-5,TRBV7-9,CASSPGDRPGSETQYF,TGTGCCAGCAGCCCAGGGGACAGGCCAGGATCAGAGACCCAGTACTTC
TRBD1,13,NA,TRBJ2-5,TRBV25-1,CASSKQGRETQYF,TGTGCCAGCAGTAAACAGGGGAGAGAGACCCAGTACTTC
NA,16,NA,TRBJ2-3,TRBV11-2,CASRTTRGRVTDTQYF,TGTGCCAGCAGAACCACACGGGGGAGAGTCACAGATACGCAGTATTTT
NA,13,NA,TRBJ1-5,TRBV3-1/TRBV3-2,CASSRGGAQPQHF,TGTGCCAGCAGCCGAGGAGGGGCCCAGCCCCAGCATTTT
NA,15,NA,TRBJ2-7,TRBV7-9,CASSLMGTVSYEQYF,TGTGCCAGCAGCTTAATGGGTACAGTATCCTACGAGCAGTACTTC
NA,18,NA,TRBJ2-6,TRBV9,CASSVVPGLVDRANVLTF,TGTGCCAGCAGCGTAGTCCCAGGCCTTGTGGATCGGGCCAACGTCCTGACTTTC
TRBD1,14,NA,TRBJ2-5,TRBV7-9,CASSPGQTTETQYF,TGTGCCAGCAGCCCGGGACAGACTACGGAGACCCAGTACTTC
NA,15,NA,TRBJ1-2,TRBV10-1,CASSESRTGNYGYTF,TGCGCCAGCAGTGAGTCCCGGACGGGGAACTATGGCTACACCTTC
TRBD2,15,NA,TRBJ2-1,TRBV11-3,CASSFASGAYNEQFF,TGTGCCAGCAGCTTCGCTAGCGGGGCGTACAATGAGCAGTTCTTC
TRBD2,15,NA,TRBJ2-1,TRBV9,CASSRSPAGEVEQFF,TGTGCCAGCAGTCGGAGTCCAGCGGGAGAGGTTGAGCAGTTCTTC
TRBD1,16,once,TRBJ1-4,TRBV10-1,CASSPGTGVVNEKLFF,TGCGCCAGCAGCCCCGGGACAGGGGTGGTTAATGAAAAACTGTTTTTT
TRBD1,13,NA,TRBJ1-2,TRBV28,CASSSGQGDGYTF,TGTGCCAGCAGTTCGGGACAGGGGGATGGCTACACCTTC
NA,15,NA,TRBJ2-1,TRBV27,CASVGGGGLYNEQFF,TGTGCCAGCGTGGGTGGGGGCGGTCTTTACAATGAGCAGTTCTTC
NA,15,NA,TRBJ1-2,TRBV4-1,CASSRNRGAGYGYTF,TGCGCCAGCAGCCGAAACCGGGGGGCCGGCTATGGCTACACCTTC
NA,17,NA,TRBJ1-5,TRBV5-6,CASSSSGGQWSNQPQHF,TGTGCCAGCAGTTCCTCCGGCGGACAGTGGAGCAATCAGCCCCAGCATTTT
TRBD2,13,NA,TRBJ2-5,TRBV28,CASNQGGRETQYF,TGTGCCAGCAACCAGGGAGGGCGAGAGACCCAGTACTTC
TRBD1,16,NA,TRBJ2-2,TRBV2,CASSDWDRGRTGELFF,TGTGCCAGCAGTGATTGGGACAGGGGACGTACCGGGGAGCTGTTTTTT
TRBD2,17,NA,TRBJ2-1,TRBV24-1,CATSFRTSGSSYNEQFF,TGTGCCACCAGTTTTCGGACTAGCGGGTCCTCCTACAATGAGCAGTTCTTC
NA,15,NA,TRBJ2-4,TRBV6-1,CASSEARGTKNIQYF,TGTGCCAGCAGTGAAGCGAGAGGGACCAAAAACATTCAGTACTTC
NA,16,NA,TRBJ1-4,TRBV24-1,CATSDPRGGTGEKLFF,TGTGCCACCAGTGACCCCCGGGGGGGTACCGGAGAAAAACTGTTTTTT
NA,14,NA,TRBJ1-2,TRBV27,CASSSSRGVYGYTF,TGTGCCAGCAGTTCAAGCAGGGGAGTCTATGGCTACACCTTC
TRBD2,15,NA,TRBJ2-3,TRBV7-9,CASSFQRGGTDTQYF,TGTGCCAGCAGCTTCCAGCGGGGGGGCACAGATACGCAGTATTTT
TRBD2,19,NA,TRBJ2-2,TRBV7-2,CASSFWASLAGIHTGELFF,TGTGCCAGCAGCTTTTGGGCCTCCCTAGCGGGCATCCACACCGGGGAGCTGTTTTTT
NA,14,NA,TRBJ2-3,TRBV9,CASSGNYMEDTQYF,TGTGCCAGCAGCGGGAACTATATGGAAGATACGCAGTATTTT
NA,17,once,TRBJ2-3,TRBV11-3,CASSAGIKVRGSDTQYF,TGTGCCAGCAGCGCCGGTATCAAAGTCCGGGGATCAGATACGCAGTATTTT
TRBD1,15,NA,TRBJ1-2,TRBV18,CASSPGTGEVYGYTF,TGTGCCAGCTCACCCGGGACAGGGGAAGTCTATGGCTACACCTTC
NA,15,NA,TRBJ2-7,TRBV5-1,CASSLAGSTGYEQYF,TGCGCCAGCAGCTTGGCCGGGTCCACGGGCTACGAGCAGTACTTC
TRBD1,15,NA,TRBJ1-2,TRBV9,CASSAGTGANYGYTF,TGTGCCAGCAGCGCCGGGACAGGAGCTAACTATGGCTACACCTTC
NA,13,NA,TRBJ2-1,TRBV29-1,CSVAPSAGNEQFF,TGCAGCGTTGCCCCTAGCGCCGGTAATGAGCAGTTCTTC
NA,13,NA,TRBJ1-2,TRBV3-1/TRBV3-2,CASSLDSYYGYTF,TGTGCCAGCAGCCTCGACAGCTACTATGGCTACACCTTC
TRBD2,15,few,TRBJ2-7,TRBV5-1,CASSPSSGIPYEQYF,TGCGCCAGCAGCCCCTCTAGCGGAATCCCCTACGAGCAGTACTTC
TRBD2,18,NA,TRBJ2-1,TRBV7-7,CASSRGRFVAGGLNEQFF,TGTGCTAGCAGTCGAGGGCGCTTTGTGGCGGGGGGGCTCAATGAGCAGTTCTTC
NA,15,once,TRBJ2-2,TRBV5-1,CASSSTGSNTGELFF,TGCGCCAGCAGCTCGACAGGCTCGAACACCGGGGAGCTGTTTTTT